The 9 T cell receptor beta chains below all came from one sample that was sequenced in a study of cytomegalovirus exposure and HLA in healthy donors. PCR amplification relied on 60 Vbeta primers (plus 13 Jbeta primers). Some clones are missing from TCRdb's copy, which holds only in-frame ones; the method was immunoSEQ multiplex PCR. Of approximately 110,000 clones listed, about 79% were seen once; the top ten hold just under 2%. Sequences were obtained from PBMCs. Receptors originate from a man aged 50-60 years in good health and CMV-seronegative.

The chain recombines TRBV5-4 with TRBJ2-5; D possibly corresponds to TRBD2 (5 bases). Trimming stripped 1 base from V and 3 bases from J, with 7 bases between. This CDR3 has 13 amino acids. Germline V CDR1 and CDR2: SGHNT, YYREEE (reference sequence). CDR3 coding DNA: TGTGCCAGCAGCTTGTTCGGGGAAGAGACCCAGTACTTC. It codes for CASSLFGEETQYF.

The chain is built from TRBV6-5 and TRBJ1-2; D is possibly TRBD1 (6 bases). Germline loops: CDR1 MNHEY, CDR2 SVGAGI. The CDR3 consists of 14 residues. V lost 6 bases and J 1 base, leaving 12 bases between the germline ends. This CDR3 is CASSGQPLNYGYTF. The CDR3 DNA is TGTGCCAGCAGCGGACAGCCCCTTAACTATGGCTACACCTTC.

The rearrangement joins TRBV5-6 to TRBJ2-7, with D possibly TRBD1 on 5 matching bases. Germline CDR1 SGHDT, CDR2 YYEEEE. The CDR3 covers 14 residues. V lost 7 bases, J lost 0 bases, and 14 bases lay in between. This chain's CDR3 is CASSTGASSYEQYV. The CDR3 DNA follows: TGTGCCAGCTCTACTGGGGCAAGCTCCTACGAGCAGTACGTC.

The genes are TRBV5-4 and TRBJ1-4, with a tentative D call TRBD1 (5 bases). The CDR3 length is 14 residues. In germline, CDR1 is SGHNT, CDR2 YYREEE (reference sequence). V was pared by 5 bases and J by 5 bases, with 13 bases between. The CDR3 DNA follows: TGTGCCAGCAGTTCGGGCCGGGGGAATGAAAAACTGTTTTTT. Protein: CASSSGRGNEKLFF.

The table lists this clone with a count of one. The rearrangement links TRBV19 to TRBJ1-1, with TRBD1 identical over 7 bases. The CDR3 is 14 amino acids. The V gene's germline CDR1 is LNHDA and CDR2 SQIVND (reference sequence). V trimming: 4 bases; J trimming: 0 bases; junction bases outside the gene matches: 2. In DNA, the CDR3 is TGTGCCAGTAGTAGGGGACAGTTGAACACTGAAGCTTTCTTT. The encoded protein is CASSRGQLNTEAFF. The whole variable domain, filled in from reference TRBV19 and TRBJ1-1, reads DGGITQSPKYLFRKEGQNVTLSCEQNLNHDAMYWYRQDPGQGLRLIYYSQIVNDFQKGDIAEGYSVSREKKESFPLTVTSAQKNPTAFYLCASSRGQLNTEAFFGQGTRLTVV.

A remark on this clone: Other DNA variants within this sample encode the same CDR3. CDR3 nucleotides: TGTGCCAGCTCACCAGGACAGTACCAAGAGACCCAGTACTTC. This sequence encodes CASSPGQYQETQYF. The rearrangement links TRBV18 to TRBJ2-5, with D possibly TRBD1 on 6 matching bases. CDR3 length equals 14 residues. Germline CDR1 is KGHSH and CDR2 is LQKENI. Trimming cost V 2 bases and J 0 bases, with 7 bases left between them.

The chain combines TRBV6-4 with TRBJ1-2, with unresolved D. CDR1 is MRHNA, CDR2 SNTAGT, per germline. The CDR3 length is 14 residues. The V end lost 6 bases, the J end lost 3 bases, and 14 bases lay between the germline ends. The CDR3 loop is CASRGGPGDYGYTF. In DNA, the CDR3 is TGTGCCAGCAGGGGCGGGCCCGGGGACTATGGCTACACCTTC.

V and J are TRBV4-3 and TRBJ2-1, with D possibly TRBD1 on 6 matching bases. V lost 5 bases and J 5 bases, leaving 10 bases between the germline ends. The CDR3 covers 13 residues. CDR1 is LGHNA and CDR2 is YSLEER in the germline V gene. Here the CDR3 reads CASSYRQDNEQFF. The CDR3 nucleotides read TGCGCCAGCAGCTATAGACAGGACAATGAGCAGTTCTTC.

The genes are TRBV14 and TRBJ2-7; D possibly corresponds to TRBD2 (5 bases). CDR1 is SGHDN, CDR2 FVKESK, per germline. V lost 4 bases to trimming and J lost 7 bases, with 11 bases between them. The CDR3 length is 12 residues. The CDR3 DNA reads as TGTGCCAGCAGCCCTCTTGGAGGAGAGCAGTACTTC. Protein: CASSPLGGEQYF.